The 8 T cell receptor beta chains in this list originate from one sample, sequenced in a study of control samples from healthy donors and cancer patients. Generated by immunoSEQ multiplex PCR, the TCRdb table keeps only in-frame clones and is missing some. The sample consists of roughly 370,000 clones, about nine tenths of them appearing once. Sequencing used PBMCs. The receptors derive from a man in his forties with head and neck cancer.

The chain couples TRBV28 to TRBJ2-3; 8 bases are a match to TRBD1. V shed 7 bases, J shed 0 bases, and the junction held 6 bases outside the gene matches. The CDR3 runs to 15 residues. CDR1 is MDHEN and CDR2 is SYDVKM in the germline V gene. In nucleotides, the CDR3 is TGTGCCAGCACCTTGACAGGGGTAAGCACAGATACGCAGTATTTT. This gives the protein CASTLTGVSTDTQYF.

The chain links TRBV7-2 to TRBJ1-6, with D unresolved. The V and J ends lost 2 bases and 7 bases respectively, with 12 bases between them. This CDR3 comprises 15 residues. Germline V gene lookup returns CDR1 SGHTA and CDR2 FQGNSA. CDR3: CASSLTGSPNSPLHF. The DNA of the CDR3 is TGTGCCAGCAGCTTAACCGGCAGTCCAAATTCACCCCTCCACTTT.

This rearrangement joins TRBV12-2 to TRBJ1-1; TRBD1, the D gene given by the table, was not confirmed from the DNA. TRBV12-2 is flagged as a pseudogene. CDR3 length: 18 amino acids. CDR3 region: CASRLDRDRGRMNTEAFF. CDR3 nucleotides: TGTGCAAGTCGCTTAGACCGGGACAGGGGGAGAATGAACACTGAAGCTTTCTTT.

This chain joins TRBV6-6 and TRBJ1-6, with a weak D call TRBD1 (6 bases). Germline V gene data show CDR1 as MNHNY and CDR2 as SVGAGI (reference sequence). The V gene lost 6 bases and the J gene lost 9 bases, with 21 bases spanning the gap. This CDR3 spans 16 amino acids. The CDR3 DNA reads as TGTGCCAGCAGACCCGACCTCGGGGGCATAGGTTCACCCCTCCACTTT. This gives the protein CASRPDLGGIGSPLHF.

This chain uses TRBV5-4 with TRBJ1-1, with D possibly matching TRBD1 (5 bases). Trimming removed 0 bases from V and 3 bases from J, with 12 bases in between. This CDR3 comprises 15 residues. Germline lookup yields CDR1 SGHNT and CDR2 YYREEE (reference sequence). DNA of the CDR3: TGTGCCAGCAGCTTGGTTACCAGGGCGGACACTGAAGCTTTCTTT. As protein: CASSLVTRADTEAFF.

This clone was seen only once. This chain joins TRBV7-3 and TRBJ2-1; D perhaps matches TRBD2 (6 bases). Trimming removed 2 bases from V and 2 bases from J, with 10 bases in between. This CDR3 contains 15 residues. Germline CDR1 reads SGHTA; CDR2 reads FQGTGA. CDR3 DNA sequence: TGTGCCAGCAGCTTAGGAGGGCAGCCCTACAATGAGCAGTTCTTC. Amino acids: CASSLGGQPYNEQFF.

The chain uses TRBV30 and TRBJ1-5; D perhaps matches TRBD1 (5 bases). Germline CDR1 reads GTSNPN; CDR2 reads SVGIG (reference sequence). V lost 5 bases and J lost 4, with 12 bases in between. The CDR3 consists of 13 residues. The CDR3 region is CAWGDQGNQPQHF. The CDR3 DNA reads as TGTGCCTGGGGGGACCAAGGTAATCAGCCCCAGCATTTT.

V is TRBV5-1 and J is TRBJ2-5; D gene unclear. The germline CDR1 and CDR2 sequences are SGHRS and YFSETQ. There are 14 residues in the CDR3. V shed 0 bases and J shed 0 bases, with 6 bases lying between them. Here the CDR3 reads CASSLAGYQETQYF. CDR3 coding DNA: TGCGCCAGCAGCTTGGCAGGTTACCAAGAGACCCAGTACTTC.